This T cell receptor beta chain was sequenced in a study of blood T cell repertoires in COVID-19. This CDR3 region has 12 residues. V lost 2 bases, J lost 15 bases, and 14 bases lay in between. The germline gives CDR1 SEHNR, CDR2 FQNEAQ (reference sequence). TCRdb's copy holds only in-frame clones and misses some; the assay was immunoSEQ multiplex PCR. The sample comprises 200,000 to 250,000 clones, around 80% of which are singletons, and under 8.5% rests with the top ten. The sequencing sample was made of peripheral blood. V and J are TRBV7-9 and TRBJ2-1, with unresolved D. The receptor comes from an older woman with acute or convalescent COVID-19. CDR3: CASSLSLVALFF. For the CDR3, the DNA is TGTGCCAGCAGCTTATCCCTAGTGGCTCTGTTCTTC.